This TCR beta chain was retrieved from a study of blood T cell repertoires in COVID-19. Across the whole study: Spain, Italy and the United States supplied samples that represented acute and convalescent COVID-19. In each case, the material was cDNA or gDNA derived from T cells, B-cell-depleted T cells, or PBMCs.

Participants came from roughly 23 US areas, aged roughly 18 to 89 years. Cohort allocation depended upon clinical history that participants reported. Here immunoSEQ multiplex PCR was the method, and the copy in TCRdb shows in-frame clones only, minus some. The sample has hundreds of thousands of clones, 90% seen once. The V gene end was trimmed by 5 bases and the J gene end by 4 bases; junction bases not matched to a gene: 7. The germline gives CDR1 LNHNV, CDR2 YYDKDF (reference sequence). The CDR3 is made up of 14 amino acids. The rearrangement joins TRBV15 to TRBJ1-2, with 7 bases aligning to TRBD1. The sequence was collected from a woman aged 18-29 years with acute COVID-19. Sequencing used PBMCs or T cells enriched from blood (not recorded which). DNA of the CDR3: TGTGCCACCAGCCCGGGGGACAGCATCTATGGCTACACCTTC. Its translation: CATSPGDSIYGYTF. The complete variable domain, with remaining parts taken from reference TRBV15 and TRBJ1-2, reads DAMVIQNPRYQVTQFGKPVTLSCSQTLNHNVMYWYQQKSSQAPKLLFHYYDKDFNNEADTPDNFQSRRPNTSFCFLDIRSPGLGDTAMYLCATSPGDSIYGYTFGSGTRLTVV.